These T cell receptor beta chains were read from a single sample in a study of response to subunit inactivated influenza vaccine. TCRdb redid the calling of the RT-PCR reads with MiXCR, one entry per CDR3 protein. The table records a few hundred thousand distinct CDR3 sequences, over 9% of them present only once. Sequenced here: non-naive T cells sorted from PBMCs, sampled 14 to 15 days before vaccination. The source of these receptors is a middle-aged man who received an inactivated influenza vaccine. Each CDR3 is given with its conserved first and last residue. D genes are given only for firm matches. Not every row has a clone size; where given, it reads once, few, many or a size class.

-,TRBV6-2/TRBV6-3,TRBJ1-4,many,CASSYSFNEKLFF,TGTGCCAGCAGTTACTCCTTCAATGAAAAACTGTTTTTT
TRBD2,TRBV7-2,TRBJ2-7,few,CASSPAGVTYEQYF,TGTGCCAGCAGCCCTGCGGGGGTAACCTACGAGCAGTACTTC
-,TRBV28,TRBJ2-7,-,CASSLPGLGAYEQYF,TGTGCCAGCAGTTTACCGGGCCTCGGCGCCTACGAGCAGTACTTC
-,TRBV20-1,TRBJ1-5,-,CSATDTQRGSQHF,TGCAGTGCGACGGACACCCAGCGGGGGTCCCAGCATTTT
-,TRBV5-5,TRBJ2-5,few,CASSLAQSQETQYF,TGTGCCAGCAGCTTGGCACAGTCTCAAGAGACCCAGTACTTC
-,TRBV5-1,TRBJ1-2,few,CASSESSLNYGYTF,TGCGCCAGCAGTGAGAGTTCTCTGAACTATGGCTACACCTTC
-,TRBV6-2/TRBV6-3,TRBJ1-1,few,CASSRLWGNTEAFF,TGTGCCAGCAGCCGACTCTGGGGGAACACTGAAGCTTTCTTT
-,TRBV20-1,TRBJ2-4,-,CSARALGENIQYF,TGCAGTGCTAGGGCCCTAGGAGAAAACATTCAGTACTTC
TRBD1,TRBV29-1,TRBJ2-7,few,CSANGQGELEQYF,TGCAGCGCCAATGGACAGGGAGAACTCGAGCAGTACTTC
-,TRBV20-1,TRBJ1-5,-,CSARVGGSNQPQHF,TGCAGTGCTAGAGTCGGCGGTAGCAATCAGCCCCAGCATTTT
-,TRBV4-2,TRBJ2-1,few,CASSRGGSYNEQFF,TGTGCCAGCAGCCGGGGAGGATCCTACAATGAGCAGTTCTTC
-,TRBV4-1,TRBJ2-1,-,CASSQDLIVSSYNEQFF,TGCGCCAGCAGCCAAGACCTAATCGTGTCCTCCTACAATGAGCAGTTCTTC
TRBD2,TRBV30,TRBJ2-5,few,CGGGQETQYF,TGTGGGGGGGGCCAAGAGACCCAGTACTTC
-,TRBV7-2,TRBJ2-3,-,CASTAGSTSTDTQYF,TGTGCCAGCACCGCTGGCTCGACTAGCACAGATACGCAGTATTTT
TRBD2,TRBV20-1,TRBJ2-3,-,CSDQTSGGTDTQYF,TGCAGTGATCAAACTAGCGGGGGTACAGATACGCAGTATTTT
-,TRBV20-1,TRBJ1-2,-,CSARDGSDNYGYTF,TGCAGTGCTAGAGATGGTTCAGACAACTATGGCTACACCTTC
-,TRBV15,TRBJ2-5,-,CATSWGPKPQETQYF,TGTGCCACCAGCTGGGGACCAAAACCACAAGAGACCCAGTACTTC
-,TRBV27,TRBJ2-7,few,CASSFSHKDEQYF,TGTGCCAGCAGTTTCTCCCACAAGGACGAGCAGTACTTC
-,TRBV14,TRBJ2-1,-,CASSQRFGEQFF,TGTGCCAGCAGCCAGAGATTTGGTGAGCAGTTCTTC
TRBD2,TRBV6-5,TRBJ2-1,-,CASSYSLGLAGEDEQFF,TGTGCCAGCAGTTACTCGCTGGGACTAGCGGGAGAGGATGAGCAGTTCTTC
-,TRBV29-1,TRBJ2-1,-,CSVGGQSFGGEQFF,TGCAGCGTCGGGGGACAGAGCTTCGGGGGTGAGCAGTTCTTC
TRBD2,TRBV2,TRBJ2-5,-,CASSVEGLRSETQYF,TGTGCCAGCAGTGTTGAGGGACTAAGGTCAGAGACCCAGTACTTC